This T cell receptor beta chain derives from a study of blood T cell repertoires in COVID-19. Study-level information: COVID-19 samples from acute and convalescent phases originated in the United States, Italy and Spain. T cells, B-cell-depleted T cells, or PBMCs provided the cDNA or gDNA that served as material.

As handled by the study authors: Using reference gene primer amplification, nucleated cell counts were estimated. TCRdb's table, derived via immunoSEQ multiplex PCR, lists solely in-frame clones and lacks some. V and J calls and clone size are copied from that table; D and trimming were computed from the DNA. Here the sample spans a few hundred thousand clones, 85% to 90% being singletons. The germline V gene has CDR1 SNHLY and CDR2 FYNNEI. The CDR3 length is 13 residues. With V trimmed by 8 bases and J by 5 bases, 4 bases remained unmatched. Seattle patients were enrolled while actively infected and followed longitudinally.

Input material: peripheral blood. The source is a woman aged 60-75 years with COVID-19, enrolled during active disease. The chain couples TRBV2 to TRBJ1-2; TRBD1 aligns across 11 bases. As DNA, the CDR3 is TGTGCCAGCCAGGACAGGGGGCTATATGGCTACACCTTC. Translation: CASQDRGLYGYTF.